This entry concerns a single TCR beta chain. This sample was taken from a study of cytomegalovirus exposure and HLA in healthy donors. The CDR3 has 13 amino acids. Germline V gene data show CDR1 as MNHNS and CDR2 as SASEGT. V was clipped by 7 bases and J by 8 bases; unmatched bases: 7. PCR primers comprised 60 Vbeta and 13 Jbeta primers. The assay was immunoSEQ multiplex PCR, and TCRdb's table has in-frame clones only and misses some. The sample lists 75,000 to 95,000 clones, 78% occurring once. The receptor was derived from a middle-aged woman in good health and CMV-seropositive. V is TRBV6-1 and J is TRBJ1-2; 10 bases map to TRBD1. Sequencing was done on a sample of PBMCs. CDR3 bases: TGTGCCAGCACCGGGACAGGGGTCACCGGCTACACCTTC. Its translation: CASTGTGVTGYTF.